This TCR beta chain comes out of a study of blood T cell repertoires in COVID-19. Whole-study context: Italy, Spain and the United States were the sources of the convalescent and acute COVID-19 samples. Sources were T cells, B-cell-depleted T cells, or PBMCs; the material itself was cDNA or gDNA.

Original processing notes: Amplified reference gene primers provided the basis for estimating nucleated cell counts. The assay was immunoSEQ multiplex PCR, and TCRdb's table has in-frame clones only and misses some. V and J calls and clone size follow that table, whereas D and trimming were derived from the DNA. The sample contains some 180,000 clones, 80% of which appear only once. The receptor comes from a man between 60 and 75 years old with acute or convalescent COVID-19. Sequenced input: peripheral blood.

The CDR3 sequence is CASSDRGNYGYTF. CDR3 nucleotide sequence: TGTGCCAGCAGTGACCGGGGGAACTATGGCTACACCTTC. This chain uses TRBV2 with TRBJ1-2; tentatively, D is TRBD1 (5 bases). Germline V gives CDR1 SNHLY, CDR2 FYNNEI. CDR3 size: 13 residues. Trimming left V 3 bases short and J 2 bases short, with 7 bases between.